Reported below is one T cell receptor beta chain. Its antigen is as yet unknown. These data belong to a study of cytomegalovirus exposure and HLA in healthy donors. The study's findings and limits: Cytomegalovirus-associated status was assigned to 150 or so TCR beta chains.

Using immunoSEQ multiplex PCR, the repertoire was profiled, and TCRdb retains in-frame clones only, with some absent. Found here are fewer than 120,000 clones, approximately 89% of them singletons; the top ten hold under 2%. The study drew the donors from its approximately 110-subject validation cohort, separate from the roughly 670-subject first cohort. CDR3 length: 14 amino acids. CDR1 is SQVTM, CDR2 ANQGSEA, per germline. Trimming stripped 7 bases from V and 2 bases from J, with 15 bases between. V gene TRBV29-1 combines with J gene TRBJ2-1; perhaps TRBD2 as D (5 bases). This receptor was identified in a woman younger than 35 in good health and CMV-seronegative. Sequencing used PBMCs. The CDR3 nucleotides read TGCAGCGCTAGGAGCTCCGGGACCTACAATGAGCAGTTCTTC. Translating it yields CSARSSGTYNEQFF.